This TCR beta chain was retrieved from a study of human T cells and chemical hapten exposure. Unique molecular identifiers were attached to individual cDNA molecules during library preparation. In the authors' workflow: The number of TCRs in each sample had a median of about 96,000 and spanned about 23,224 to 700,000. TCRdb re-analysed the 5' RACE reads in MiXCR, keeping a single row per CDR3 protein. Clone size and V and J calls follow TCRdb, not the original study. This sample has fewer than 150,000 distinct CDR3 sequences, with more than 15% found just once. As for this clonotype: Antigen: not known.

Study observations and caveats: High-frequency TCRs, those above 1 in 1000, stayed the same after DPC sensitization.

Someone pulled total RNA out of unfractionated whole blood. The source of this sequence is a human donor in good health.

The CDR3 nucleotides are TGTGCCAGCAGTGAAGTTGGCTACGAGCAGTACTTC. This gives the protein CASSEVGYEQYF. V usage is TRBV6-1 and J usage is TRBJ2-7; D not certain. There are 12 residues in the CDR3. Trimming left V 1 base short and J 3 bases short, with 4 bases between. Germline V lookup: CDR1 MNHNS, CDR2 SASEGT.